The sequence of this T cell receptor (beta chain) was determined in a study of cytomegalovirus exposure and HLA in healthy donors. Study in general: The approximately 120 validation repertoires were reported in a later analysis to have been generated on the same platform as the 666 first-cohort repertoires.

TCRdb keeps only in-frame clones here, not all; method: immunoSEQ multiplex PCR. The data hold around 200,000 clones, with about 80% observed a single time. This clone was found once. Germline V gene data show CDR1 as MGHRA and CDR2 as YSYEKL. V was shortened by 1 base and J by 3 bases, with 12 bases between the two germline ends. CDR3 size: 16 residues. The chain recombines TRBV4-1 with TRBJ1-4, with unresolved D. What was sequenced was PBMCs. This clonotype was sampled from a woman under 30 in good health and CMV-seropositive. CDR3 sequence (DNA): TGCGCCAGCAGCCAAGTTATGAGGGTGGCTAATGAAAAACTGTTTTTT. It is translated as CASSQVMRVANEKLFF.